The entry that follows covers one T cell receptor beta chain sequence. It lacks a known antigen. Per-base quality was not reported, and no clone a single base away is much larger than it. Participants in the prospective study were aged roughly 18 to 100 years, lived in 20 to 25 United States geographic areas, and enrolled through a virtual design. To assign participants to cohorts, the prospective study relied on clinical history that participants themselves reported in a screening survey and a study questionnaire. In the prospective study, whole blood, serum and a nasopharyngeal or oropharyngeal swab were collected from each participant by mobile phlebotomists. Over a 2-month period, participants in the prospective study had the option of providing additional blood draws and questionnaires. Blood samples from the prospective study were shipped frozen or at room temperature prior to DNA extraction.

TCRbeta CDR3 regions were amplified from genomic DNA by means of the immunoSEQ Assay, a bias-controlled multiplex PCR. Per the authors' processing: The number of nucleated cells in each sample was estimated from the amplification of reference gene primers within the assay. To quantify the absolute abundance of each unique TCRbeta CDR3 rearrangement, sequence reads were collapsed and filtered. For each sample, productive Simpson clonality was calculated as the square root of Simpson's diversity index over productive rearrangements. This is the immuneACCESS table as TCRdb keeps it, with only in-frame sequences that have V and J called. A part of the clones is gone; compared with another copy, unresolved V genes explain less than half, and the rest is unexplained. V, J and clone size reflect that table, while D and trimming were determined from the DNA. The sample table shows 200,000 to 250,000 clones, and around 89% are seen once. The ten largest make up 3% to 4% of the sample.

The data are from a study of blood T cell repertoires in COVID-19 (TCRdb year 2020). With respect to the entire study: The collaborator samples originated in the United States, Italy and Spain and spanned the acute and convalescent phases of COVID-19. The material from the prospective study consisted of cDNA or gDNA derived from T cells, B-cell-depleted T cells, or PBMCs. Subjects who had been exposed to COVID-19, were actively infected with it, or had recovered from it provided the deeply sampled blood TCRbeta repertoires that made up the dataset. The repertoires were released in a freely available public database meant as a resource for research on the immune response to SARS-CoV-2. Samples were obtained from the ongoing ImmuneRACE study (first 160 participants) and from 950 to 1,500 subjects provided by 6 global collaborators. Sample metadata almost always included a de-identified subject ID, COVID-19 status, age in years and sex. Where HLA class I and class II types were available, the types were taken from metadata supplied by the sample provider, not from assay-based typing. Overall study outcomes, separate from this receptor: The amount of clinical and demographic metadata varied by source and participant and was provided uncurated.

Trimming costs V 6 bases and J 9 bases, and their ends lie 12 bases apart. CDR1 and CDR2 were assigned from the germline V gene as MNHEY and SVGAGI. The CDR3 covers 13 residues, taking in both the cysteine and the phenylalanine. This entry keeps only the CDR3 DNA: 39 bases, framed from base 1. The clonotype originates from a woman in her late teens or twenties in a cohort exposed to, infected with or recovered from COVID-19 (not recorded which). This chain joins TRBV6-5 to TRBJ1-6, with the D segment identity uncertain. The sequencing sample was made of PBMCs or T cells enriched from blood (not recorded which). The bases are TGTGCCAGCAGGACGGGAGTTGGTTCACCCCTCCACTTT. This sequence encodes CASRTGVGSPLHF.